This TCR beta chain emerged from a study of Tregs in tolerant kidney transplant recipients (dated by TCRdb to the late 2010s). For the wider study: Transplants used related donors with nonmyeloablative bone marrow transplantation; mixed chimerism was transient in the human trials. TCRbeta sequencing was used in the study to identify donor-specific regulatory T cells before combined kidney and bone marrow transplantation, and the identified cells were then tracked after transplant. Broader findings and caveats from the paper: In tolerant patients, the expansion of donor-specific Tregs was greater than global Treg expansion, suggesting that the expansion was antigen-driven rather than nonspecific. Biological reproducibility was not examined directly, but technical replication error appeared to be minimal. For some patients the PCR primers changed over time, which made it impossible to compare the samples from those patients at the nucleotide level. Expanding Tregs with activated donor B cells appeared to identify the most biologically relevant and donor-specific TCRbeta repertoire. Because the study included only a small number of patients, the results must be confirmed in larger populations and under other immunosuppression protocols.

For TCRbeta CDR3 sequencing, genomic DNA from the sorted cells was extracted using the QIAGEN DNeasy Blood and Tissue Kit. High-throughput TCRbeta CDR3 sequencing, including PCR amplification with bias correction and internal controls, was performed commercially through immunoSEQ. The paper's data handling went like this. A unique productive TCRbeta sequence was defined by the CDR3 nucleotide sequence when primers matched, and otherwise by the CDR3 amino acid sequence together with the Vbeta and Jbeta genes. Sorting error was corrected by removing sequences shared between sorted populations at a frequency ratio of 2:1 or less, and the remaining shared sequences were assigned to the higher population. A sequence counted as donor-reactive if, in CFSE-low cells, the sequence had a frequency of at least 0.01% and was expanded at least 5-fold compared with unstimulated cells. Jensen-Shannon divergence, calculated on the top 100 TCRbeta sequences ranked by frequency, was used to quantify repertoire divergence. For samples with multiple sequencing runs, sorting error was corrected separately for each run before the runs were pooled. TCRdb took over this immuneACCESS table, retaining in-frame rearrangements with V and J assigned. Such tables are incomplete; in checked studies, under half of the missing clones stem from an unresolved V gene, and the remainder is unexplained. For V, J and clone size, that table is used; D and trimming come from the DNA. Present in this sample are approximately 99,000 clones, 85% to 90% of which were seen just once. In total, the top ten clones hold just under 0.35% of the sample.

As encoded in the germline V gene (reference sequence), CDR1 is LNHDA while CDR2 is SQIVND. Counted from cysteine to phenylalanine, this CDR3 has 16 amino acids. Only the CDR3 part of the read is kept: 48 bases, read in frame from the first base. Trimming takes 3 bases off V and 6 bases off J; junction bases not matched to a gene: 11. In the paper's terms, the time point label means: blood sample drawn before combined kidney and bone marrow transplant. Thawed PBMCs were FACS-sorted into unstimulated Tregs (CD4+CD25+CD127-), CD4+ non-Tregs (CD4+CD25-), CD4 cells and CD8 cells. The patients were several recipients of combined kidney and bone marrow transplants from the ITN036ST trial, and samples were available only from these trial subjects. Healthy control blood was processed by Ficoll density gradient to PBMCs and cryopreserved; patient PBMCs were collected before and after transplant. This clone was detected only once. The antigen it recognizes is unknown. It has no much larger one-base neighbor in the sample; base qualities were not kept.

The TCR sequence derives from a human donor who received a combined kidney and bone marrow transplant. The sequencing used CD4+ T cells from blood, collected before the transplant. The rearranged segments are TRBV19 and TRBJ1-5, with 7 central nucleotides matching TRBD1. The DNA reads TGTGCCAGTAGTATTTTGACAGGGCTGGGCAGTCAGCCCCAGCATTTT. It codes for CASSILTGLGSQPQHF.